This T cell receptor (beta chain) was captured by sequencing in a study of beta chain features in type 1 diabetes. Study overall: The samples had around 100 million sorted cells examined in all. General study points: A closer apparent resemblance between naive, central memory and Treg TCRB repertoires was seen in patients than in healthy donors. Type 1 diabetes patients showed a moderate but significant shortening of TCRB CDR3s in all four CD4+ subsets.

Trimming at V came to 4 bases and at J to 8 bases, leaving 8 bases not matched to a gene. Germline loops: CDR1 SGHAT, CDR2 FQDESV (reference sequence). The CDR3 runs 14 residues. Expressed TCRB transcripts were sequenced because the isolated RNA had all been reverse transcribed beforehand. Repertoires were generated with immunoSEQ multiplex PCR, while TCRdb's copy carries only in-frame clones and drops some. Counted here are 390,000 or so clones, approximately 15% occurring once; the ten biggest clones make up around 0.039%. With respect to this clone: No antigen is known for it.

Material for sequencing was naive CD4+ T cells from blood. The receptor was derived from a man younger than 45 in good health. The rearrangement links TRBV11-1 to TRBJ2-1, with 7 bases matching TRBD1. Here the CDR3 reads CASSSRQGFYEQFF. The CDR3 DNA is TGTGCCAGCAGCTCCCGACAGGGTTTCTATGAGCAGTTCTTC.